The 8 T cell receptor beta chains listed next were all sequenced from one sample in a study of immune evolution from preneoplasia to lung adenocarcinoma. TCRdb's copy holds only in-frame clones and misses some; the assay was immunoSEQ multiplex PCR. Here the sample spans thousands of clones, under 90% being singletons. The sequenced material came from FFPE lung adenocarcinoma in situ tissue. The receptors come from a person between 70 and 80 years old with lung adenocarcinoma.

The V gene is TRBV19, the J gene TRBJ2-7, with D possibly being TRBD2 (6 bases). Trimming stripped 1 base from V and 3 bases from J, with 10 bases between. The CDR3 runs to 14 residues. In germline, CDR1 is LNHDA, CDR2 SQIVND (reference sequence). The CDR3 DNA follows: TGTGCCAGTAGTATAGGTGGAGGGAACTACGAGCAGTACTTC. As protein: CASSIGGGNYEQYF.

The rearrangement links TRBV28 to TRBJ1-3, with a weak D call TRBD1 (5 bases). Germline V gene sequence: CDR1 MDHEN, CDR2 SYDVKM. V lost 5 bases and J 11 bases, leaving 16 bases between the germline ends. The CDR3 runs to 13 residues. The CDR3 region has the DNA TGTGCCAGCAGTCCGGGACTATCCAGCGCCATATATTTT. Translated, it gives CASSPGLSSAIYF.

The chain has TRBV5-3 and TRBJ2-6, with D uncertain. TRBV5-3 is classed as an ORF, of uncertain function. This CDR3 comprises 16 residues. V lost 0 bases and J lost 1, with 8 bases in between. The CDR3: CARSLVRGSGANVLTF. CDR3 bases: TGTGCCAGAAGCTTGGTCCGTGGGTCTGGGGCCAACGTCCTGACTTTC.

The J gene is TRBJ2-2, the V gene TRBV7-8, with TRBD1 matching over 8 bases. From germline, CDR1 is SGHVS and CDR2 FQNEAQ. The J segment lost 7 bases and the V segment lost 0 bases, leaving 7 bases of the junction unmatched. The CDR3 runs 16 residues. CDR3 DNA sequence: TGTGCCAGCAGCTTAGCGGCACAGGGGGATGTCGGGGAGCTGTTTTTT. Translated, it gives CASSLAAQGDVGELFF.

The genes are TRBV18 and TRBJ2-1, with TRBD1 matching over 8 bases. Unmatched junction bases numbered 6, after V lost 3 bases and J lost 2 bases. The germline V gene has CDR1 KGHSH and CDR2 LQKENI. This CDR3 spans 16 amino acids. DNA for the CDR3: TGTGCCAGCTCACCCCCAGGACAGGGCGCCTACAATGAGCAGTTCTTC. Translated, it gives CASSPPGQGAYNEQFF.

This rearrangement joins TRBV5-5 to TRBJ2-6; D perhaps matches TRBD1 (6 bases). The CDR3 is 15 residues long. Trimming stripped 4 bases from V and 4 bases from J, with 12 bases between. The germline V gene encodes CDR1 SGHKS and CDR2 YYEKEE (reference sequence). The CDR3, as DNA: TGTGCCAGCAGCCTACAGGGTAACGGGGCCAACGTCCTGACTTTC. Its protein is CASSLQGNGANVLTF.

The chain carries TRBV30 and TRBJ1-2; D call uncertain. Germline V gene sequence: CDR1 GTSNPN, CDR2 SVGIG (reference sequence). CDR3 length: 15 residues. Deletions cut 2 bases from V and 2 bases from J, with 15 bases between. This CDR3 is CAWSPPVIGNYGYTF. As DNA, the CDR3 is TGTGCCTGGAGTCCCCCGGTTATTGGGAACTATGGCTACACCTTC.

This chain uses TRBV30 with TRBJ2-7, with TRBD1 matching over 10 bases. CDR3 size: 13 residues. Germline CDR1 is GTSNPN and CDR2 is SVGIG (reference sequence). V dropped 3 bases and J dropped 5; count of bases not matched to a gene: 4. The CDR3 DNA sequence: TGTGCCTGGAGCCGGGACAGGGGTCACGAGCAGTACTTC. As protein: CAWSRDRGHEQYF.